This record covers a single TCR beta chain. Sequencing used immunoSEQ multiplex PCR; TCRdb keeps in-frame clones, though not all of them. The sample comprises under 350,000 clones, roughly 85% of which are singletons, and 4.6% rests with the top ten. CDR3 length equals 14 residues. V gave up 2 bases and J gave up 4 bases, with 11 bases separating them. Germline CDR1 SGDLS, CDR2 YYNGEE. This sample stems from a study of blood T cell repertoires in COVID-19. The chain is built from TRBV9 and TRBJ2-3; TRBD2 is a possible D gene (7 bases). The source of this sequence is a man between 60 and 75 years old who had recovered from COVID-19. Sample: peripheral blood. The CDR3 reads CASSVGGQADTQYF. The CDR3 DNA sequence: TGTGCCAGCAGCGTCGGGGGGCAGGCAGATACGCAGTATTTT.